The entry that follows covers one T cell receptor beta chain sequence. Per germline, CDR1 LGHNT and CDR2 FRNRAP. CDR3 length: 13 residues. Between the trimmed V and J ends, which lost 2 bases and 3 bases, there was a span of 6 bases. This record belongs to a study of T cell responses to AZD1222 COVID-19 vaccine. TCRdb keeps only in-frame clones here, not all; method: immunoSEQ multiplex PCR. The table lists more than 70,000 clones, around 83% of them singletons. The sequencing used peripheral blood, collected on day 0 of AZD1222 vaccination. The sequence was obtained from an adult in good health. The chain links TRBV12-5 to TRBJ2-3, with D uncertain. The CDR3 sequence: CASGLTETDTQYF. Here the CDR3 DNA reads TGTGCTAGTGGTTTGACCGAAACAGATACGCAGTATTTT.